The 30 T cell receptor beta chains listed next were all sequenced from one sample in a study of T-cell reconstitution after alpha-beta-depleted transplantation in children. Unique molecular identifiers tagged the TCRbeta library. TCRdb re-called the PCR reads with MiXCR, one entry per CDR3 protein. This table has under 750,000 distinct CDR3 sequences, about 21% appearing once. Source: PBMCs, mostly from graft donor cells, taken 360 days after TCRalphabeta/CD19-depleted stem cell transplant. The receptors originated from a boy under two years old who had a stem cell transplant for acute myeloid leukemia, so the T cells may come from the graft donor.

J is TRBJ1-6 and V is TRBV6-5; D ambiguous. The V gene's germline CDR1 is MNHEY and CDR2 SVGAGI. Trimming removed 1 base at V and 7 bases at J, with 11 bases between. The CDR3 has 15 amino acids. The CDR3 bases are TGTGCCAGCAGTTACTGGGGAGATGGGAATTCACCCCTCCACTTT. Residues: CASSYWGDGNSPLHF.

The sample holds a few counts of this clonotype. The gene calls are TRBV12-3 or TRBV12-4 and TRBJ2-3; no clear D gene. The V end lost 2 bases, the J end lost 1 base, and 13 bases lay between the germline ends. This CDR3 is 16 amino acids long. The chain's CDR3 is CASSLRAFGGTDTQYF. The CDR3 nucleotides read TGTGCCAGCAGTTTAAGGGCTTTTGGTGGCACAGATACGCAGTATTTT.

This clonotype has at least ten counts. The CDR3 is CASSEGYNSPLHF. The CDR3 DNA reads TGTGCCAGCTCAGAGGGTTATAATTCACCCCTCCACTTT. The rearrangement joins TRBV18 to TRBJ1-6; the D is unclear. The V and J ends lost 5 bases and 4 bases respectively, with 6 bases between them. CDR1 is KGHSH and CDR2 is LQKENI in the germline V gene. The CDR3 loop spans 13 amino acids.

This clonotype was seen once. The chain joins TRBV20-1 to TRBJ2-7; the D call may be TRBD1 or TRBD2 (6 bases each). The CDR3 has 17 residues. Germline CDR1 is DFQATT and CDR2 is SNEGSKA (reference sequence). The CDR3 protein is CCARDEPGALNSYEQYV. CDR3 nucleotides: TGCTGTGCTAGAGATGAGCCGGGGGCCCTCAATAGCTACGAGCAGTACGTC.

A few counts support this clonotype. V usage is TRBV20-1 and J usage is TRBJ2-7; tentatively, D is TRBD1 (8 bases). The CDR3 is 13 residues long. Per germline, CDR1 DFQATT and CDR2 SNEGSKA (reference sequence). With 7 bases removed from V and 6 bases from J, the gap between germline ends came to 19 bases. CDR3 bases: TGCAGTGTTCCAACGGACAGGGAGGGCGAGCAGTACGTC. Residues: CSVPTDREGEQYV.

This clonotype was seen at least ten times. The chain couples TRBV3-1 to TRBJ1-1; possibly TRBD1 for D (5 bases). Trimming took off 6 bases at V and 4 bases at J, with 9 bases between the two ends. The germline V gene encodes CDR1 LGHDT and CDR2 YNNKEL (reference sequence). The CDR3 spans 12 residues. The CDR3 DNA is TGTGCCAGCAGGTCGGGGGTCACTGAAGCTTTCTTT. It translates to CASRSGVTEAFF.

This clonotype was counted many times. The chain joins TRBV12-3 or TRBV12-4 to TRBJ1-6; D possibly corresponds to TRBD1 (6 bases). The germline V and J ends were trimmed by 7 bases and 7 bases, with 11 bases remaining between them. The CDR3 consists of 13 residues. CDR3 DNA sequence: TGTGCCAGCATCCCCGGGGGCAATTCACCCCTCCACTTT. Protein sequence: CASIPGGNSPLHF.

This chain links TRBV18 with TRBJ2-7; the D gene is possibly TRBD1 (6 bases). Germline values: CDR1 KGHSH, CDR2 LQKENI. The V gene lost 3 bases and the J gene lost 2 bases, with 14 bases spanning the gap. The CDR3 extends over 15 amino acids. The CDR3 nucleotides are TGTGCCAGCTCACCTAGGGGAAAGGGGGCCTACGAGCAGTACTTC. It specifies CASSPRGKGAYEQYF.

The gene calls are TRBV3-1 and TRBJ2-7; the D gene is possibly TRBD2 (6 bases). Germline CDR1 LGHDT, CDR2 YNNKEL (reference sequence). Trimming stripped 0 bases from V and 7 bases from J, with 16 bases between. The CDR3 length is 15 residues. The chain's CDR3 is CASSQDATLAREQYF. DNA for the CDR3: TGTGCCAGCAGCCAAGATGCCACGCTAGCGAGGGAGCAGTACTTC.

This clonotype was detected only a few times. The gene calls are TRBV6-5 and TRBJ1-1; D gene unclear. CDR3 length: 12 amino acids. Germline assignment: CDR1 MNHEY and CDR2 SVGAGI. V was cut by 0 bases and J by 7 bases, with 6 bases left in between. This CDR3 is CASSYSWGEAFF. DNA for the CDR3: TGTGCCAGCAGTTACTCTTGGGGTGAAGCTTTCTTT.

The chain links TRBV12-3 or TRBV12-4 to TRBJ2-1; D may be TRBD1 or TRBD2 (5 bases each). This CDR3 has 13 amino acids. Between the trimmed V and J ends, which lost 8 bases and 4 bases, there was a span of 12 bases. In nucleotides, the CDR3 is TGTGCCAGCGGAGGTTGGGGGTACAATGAGCAGTTCTTC. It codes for CASGGWGYNEQFF.

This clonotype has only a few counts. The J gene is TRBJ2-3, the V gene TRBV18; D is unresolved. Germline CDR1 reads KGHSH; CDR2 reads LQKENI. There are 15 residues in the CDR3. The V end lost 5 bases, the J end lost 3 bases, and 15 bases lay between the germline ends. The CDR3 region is CASSIRTVRTDTQYF. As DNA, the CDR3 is TGTGCCAGCTCAATAAGGACGGTACGAACAGATACGCAGTATTTT.

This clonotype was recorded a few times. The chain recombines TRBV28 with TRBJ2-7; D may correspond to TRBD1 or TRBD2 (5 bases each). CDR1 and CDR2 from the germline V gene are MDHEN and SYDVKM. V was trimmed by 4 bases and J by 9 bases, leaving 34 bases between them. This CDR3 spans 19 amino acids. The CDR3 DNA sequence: TGTGCCAGCAGTTCCAGTGAACTCCCGAGGGACGAAATGACGAAGGGGCAGTACGTC. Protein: CASSSSELPRDEMTKGQYV.

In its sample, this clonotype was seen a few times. This CDR3 reads CAISMTGGTDTQYF. The CDR3 DNA sequence: TGTGCCATCTCAATGACGGGGGGAACAGATACGCAGTATTTT. J is TRBJ2-3 and V is TRBV7-2; 7 bases map to TRBD2. The CDR3 has 14 amino acids. V shed 10 bases, J shed 3 bases, and the junction held 10 bases outside the gene matches. The germline V gene encodes CDR1 SGHTA and CDR2 FQGNSA.

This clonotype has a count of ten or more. CDR3 coding DNA: TGCGCCAGCAGTTCCGGGACAGGCTACGAGCAGTACTTC. Translating gives CASSSGTGYEQYF. The rearrangement joins TRBV5-1 to TRBJ2-7; TRBD1 aligns across 8 bases. V lost 5 bases, J lost 3 bases, and 4 bases stayed unmatched. The CDR3 length is 13 residues. Germline V gene data show CDR1 as SGHRS and CDR2 as YFSETQ.

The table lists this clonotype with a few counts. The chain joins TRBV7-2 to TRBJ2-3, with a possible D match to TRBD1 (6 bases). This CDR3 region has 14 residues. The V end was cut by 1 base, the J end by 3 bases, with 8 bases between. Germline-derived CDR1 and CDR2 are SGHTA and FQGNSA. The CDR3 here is CASSLVGQTDTQYF. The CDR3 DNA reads TGTGCCAGCAGCTTAGTGGGACAAACAGATACGCAGTATTTT.

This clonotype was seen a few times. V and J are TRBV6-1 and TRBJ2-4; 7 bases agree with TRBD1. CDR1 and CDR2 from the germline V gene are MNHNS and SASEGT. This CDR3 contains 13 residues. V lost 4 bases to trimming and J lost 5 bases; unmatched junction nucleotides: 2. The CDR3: CASSGQGENIQYF. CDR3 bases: TGTGCCAGCAGTGGACAGGGAGAAAACATTCAGTACTTC.

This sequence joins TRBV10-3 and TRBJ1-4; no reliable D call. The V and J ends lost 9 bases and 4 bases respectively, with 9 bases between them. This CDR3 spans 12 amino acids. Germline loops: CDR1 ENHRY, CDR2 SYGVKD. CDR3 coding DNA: TGTGCCATTTCGGCTTATAATGAAAAACTGTTTTTT. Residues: CAISAYNEKLFF.

The CDR3 protein is CASSLWRDSGYEQYV. CDR3 sequence (DNA): TGTGCCAGCAGTTTATGGAGGGACAGCGGCTACGAGCAGTACGTC. The V and J genes are TRBV28 and TRBJ2-7; TRBD1 matches 7 bases. In germline, CDR1 is MDHEN, CDR2 SYDVKM. The CDR3 sequence is 15 residues long. V lost 0 bases, J lost 3 bases, and 5 bases stayed unmatched.

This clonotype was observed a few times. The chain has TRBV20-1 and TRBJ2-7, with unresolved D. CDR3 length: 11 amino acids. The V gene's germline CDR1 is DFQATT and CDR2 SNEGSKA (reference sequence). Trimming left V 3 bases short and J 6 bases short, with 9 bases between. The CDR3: CSASGRAEQYV. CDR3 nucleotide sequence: TGCAGTGCTAGTGGACGGGCCGAGCAGTACGTC.

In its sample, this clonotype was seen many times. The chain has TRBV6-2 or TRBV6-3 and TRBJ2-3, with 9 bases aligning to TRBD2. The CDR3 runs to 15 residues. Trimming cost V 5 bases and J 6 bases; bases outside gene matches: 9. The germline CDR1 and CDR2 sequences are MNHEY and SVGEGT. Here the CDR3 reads CASSRLAAPGDTQYF. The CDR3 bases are TGTGCCAGCAGTCGACTAGCGGCCCCCGGGGATACGCAGTATTTT.

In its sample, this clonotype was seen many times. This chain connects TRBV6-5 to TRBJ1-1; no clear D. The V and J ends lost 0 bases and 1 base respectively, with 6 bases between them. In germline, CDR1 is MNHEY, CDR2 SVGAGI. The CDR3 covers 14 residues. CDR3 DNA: TGTGCCAGCAGTTACTCCCCGGGGAACACTGAAGCTTTCTTT. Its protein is CASSYSPGNTEAFF.

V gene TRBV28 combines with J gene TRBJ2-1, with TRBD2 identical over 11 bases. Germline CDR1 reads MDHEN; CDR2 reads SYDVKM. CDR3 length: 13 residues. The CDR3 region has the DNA TGTGCTCTGGGGACTAGCGGCAACAATGAGCAGTTCTTC. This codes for CALGTSGNNEQFF.

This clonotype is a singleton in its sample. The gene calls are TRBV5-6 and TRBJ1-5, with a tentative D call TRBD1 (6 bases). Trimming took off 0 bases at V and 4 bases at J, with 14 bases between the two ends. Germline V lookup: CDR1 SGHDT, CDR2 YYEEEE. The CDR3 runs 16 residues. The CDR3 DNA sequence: TGTGCCAGCAGCTTGGACCCTACAGGGTTGAATCAGCCCCAGCATTTT. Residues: CASSLDPTGLNQPQHF.

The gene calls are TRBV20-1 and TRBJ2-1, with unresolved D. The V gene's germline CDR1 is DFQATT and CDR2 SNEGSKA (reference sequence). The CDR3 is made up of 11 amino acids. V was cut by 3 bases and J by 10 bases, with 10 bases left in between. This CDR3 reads CSASGLGEQFF. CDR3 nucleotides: TGCAGTGCTAGCGGGTTGGGGGAGCAGTTCTTC.

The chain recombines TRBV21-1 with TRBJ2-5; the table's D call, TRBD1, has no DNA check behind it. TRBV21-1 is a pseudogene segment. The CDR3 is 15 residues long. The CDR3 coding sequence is TGTGCCAGCAGCAAAAGACAGGGGAGGGGAGAGACCCAGTACTTC. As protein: CASSKRQGRGETQYF.

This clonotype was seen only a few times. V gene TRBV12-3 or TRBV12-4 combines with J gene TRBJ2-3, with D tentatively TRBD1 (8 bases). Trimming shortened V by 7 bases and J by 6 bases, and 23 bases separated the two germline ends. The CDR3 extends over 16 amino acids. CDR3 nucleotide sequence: TGTGCCAGCAACCACGGGTACAGGGGGGGAGTGGATACGCAGTATTTT. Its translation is CASNHGYRGGVDTQYF.

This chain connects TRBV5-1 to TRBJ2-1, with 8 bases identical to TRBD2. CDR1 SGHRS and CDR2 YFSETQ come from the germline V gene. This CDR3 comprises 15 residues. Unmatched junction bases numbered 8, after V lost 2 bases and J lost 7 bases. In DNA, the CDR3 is TGCGCCAGCAGCTTACCTGGGACTAGGGAAAATGAGCAGTTCTTC. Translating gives CASSLPGTRENEQFF.

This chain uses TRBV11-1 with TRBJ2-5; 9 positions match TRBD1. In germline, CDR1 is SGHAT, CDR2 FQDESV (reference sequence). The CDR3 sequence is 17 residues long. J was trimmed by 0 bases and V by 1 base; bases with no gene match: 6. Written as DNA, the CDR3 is TGTGCCAGCAGCTTAGGGGACAGGGTTCGGTACCAAGAGACCCAGTACTTC. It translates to CASSLGDRVRYQETQYF.

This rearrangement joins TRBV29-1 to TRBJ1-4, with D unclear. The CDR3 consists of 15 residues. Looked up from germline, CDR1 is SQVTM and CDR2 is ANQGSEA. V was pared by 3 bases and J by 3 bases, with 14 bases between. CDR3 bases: TGCAGCGTTGATTGGTTAGGGAGCTCTAATGAAAAACTGTTTTTT. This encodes CSVDWLGSSNEKLFF.